This T cell receptor beta chain was recovered during a study of metastatic and nonmetastatic thyroid tumors. V lost 3 bases, J lost 10 bases, and 5 bases stayed unmatched. The CDR3 is 12 residues long. TCRdb redid the clone calls on the PCR reads using MiXCR. The data contain fewer than 70,000 clones, 25% to 35% of them seen just once; the ten biggest clones take up roughly 15%. Patients had received no treatment of any kind before thyroid surgery. Sample: blood. This clonotype was obtained from a female donor with papillary thyroid cancer or a benign thyroid nodule (not recorded which). Some clones in this sample may be carry-over from other donors' samples. V is TRBV12-3 or TRBV12-4 and J is TRBJ1-1, with 7 bases fitting TRBD1. The CDR3 DNA is TGTGCCAGCAGTTTCCAGGGGGGGACAGCTTTCTTT. Translation gives CASSFQGGTAFF.